This entry lists 5 T cell receptor beta chains sequenced from one sample in a study of T cell responses to AZD1222 COVID-19 vaccine. Assay: immunoSEQ multiplex PCR; the TCRdb copy retains only in-frame clones and omits some. The table records 95,000 to 110,000 clones, around 90% of them present only once. The sequencing here drew on peripheral blood, taken on day 0 of AZD1222 vaccination. These receptors were taken from an adult in good health.

CDR3 sequence reads: CASRSTGSPSVYGYTF. The CDR3 bases are TGTGCCAGCAGGTCGACAGGGTCCCCGTCTGTCTATGGCTACACCTTC. The J gene is TRBJ1-2, the V gene TRBV7-2, with 7 bases lining up with TRBD1. CDR1 is SGHTA and CDR2 is FQGNSA in the germline V gene. The CDR3 is 16 residues long. J gave up 4 bases and V 6 bases, and 14 bases lay outside the gene matches.

The chain couples TRBV7-2 to TRBJ2-7, with unresolved D. V was trimmed by 4 bases and J by 2 bases, leaving 6 bases between them. The length of the CDR3 is 12 residues. The germline gives CDR1 SGHTA, CDR2 FQGNSA. The CDR3: CASSSAAYEQYF. The CDR3 DNA reads as TGTGCCAGCAGCTCCGCTGCCTACGAGCAGTACTTC.

J is TRBJ1-2 and V is TRBV15; 8 bases agree with TRBD1. Germline CDR1 is LNHNV and CDR2 is YYDKDF (reference sequence). This CDR3 is built from 14 residues. With V trimmed by 5 bases and J by 7 bases, 9 bases remained unmatched. The CDR3 is CATSRTGSVAGYTF. The CDR3 DNA reads TGTGCCACCAGCCGGACAGGGTCGGTCGCTGGCTACACCTTC.

This clone was detected once. The chain is built from TRBV19 and TRBJ2-1; perhaps TRBD1 as D (5 bases). The V end lost 9 bases, the J end lost 3 bases, and 9 bases lay between the germline ends. From germline, CDR1 is LNHDA and CDR2 SQIVND (reference sequence). The CDR3 is made up of 12 amino acids. CDR3 region: CASTGVYNEQFF. CDR3 sequence (DNA): TGTGCCAGCACAGGAGTCTACAATGAGCAGTTCTTC.

The gene calls are TRBV3-1 (or the pseudogene TRBV3-2) and TRBJ2-2; possibly TRBD1 for D (5 bases). The germline gives CDR1 LGHDT, CDR2 YNNKEL (reference sequence). Trimming took 5 bases from V and 5 from J, leaving 15 bases between them. This CDR3 comprises 15 residues. As DNA, the CDR3 is TGTGCCAGCAGCAGACAGATAACAAGGACCGGGGAGCTGTTTTTT. It translates to CASSRQITRTGELFF.